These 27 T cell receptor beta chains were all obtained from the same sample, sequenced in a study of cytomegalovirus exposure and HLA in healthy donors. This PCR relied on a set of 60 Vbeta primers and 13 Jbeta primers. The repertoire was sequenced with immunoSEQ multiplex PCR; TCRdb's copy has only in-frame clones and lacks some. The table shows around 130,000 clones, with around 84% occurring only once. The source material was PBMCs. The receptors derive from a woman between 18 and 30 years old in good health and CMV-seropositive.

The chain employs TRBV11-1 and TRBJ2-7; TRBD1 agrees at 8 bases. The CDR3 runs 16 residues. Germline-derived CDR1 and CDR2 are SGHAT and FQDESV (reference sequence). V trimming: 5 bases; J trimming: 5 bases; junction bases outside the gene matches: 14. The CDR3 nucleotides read TGTGCCAGCAGCCACGGACAGGGTGGGGGGTTGGACGAGCAGTACTTC. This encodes CASSHGQGGGLDEQYF.

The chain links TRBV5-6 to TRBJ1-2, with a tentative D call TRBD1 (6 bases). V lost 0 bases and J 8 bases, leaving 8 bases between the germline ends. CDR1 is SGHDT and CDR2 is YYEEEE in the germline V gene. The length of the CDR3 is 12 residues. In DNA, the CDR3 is TGTGCCAGCAGCTTGGACAGGGTCGGCTACACCTTC. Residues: CASSLDRVGYTF.

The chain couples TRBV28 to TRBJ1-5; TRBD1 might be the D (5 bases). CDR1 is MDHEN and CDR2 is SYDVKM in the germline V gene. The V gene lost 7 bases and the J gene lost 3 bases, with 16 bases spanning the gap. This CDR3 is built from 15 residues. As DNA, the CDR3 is TGTGCCAGCATCTTTAGGGGCGGATACAATCAGCCCCAGCATTTT. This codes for CASIFRGGYNQPQHF.

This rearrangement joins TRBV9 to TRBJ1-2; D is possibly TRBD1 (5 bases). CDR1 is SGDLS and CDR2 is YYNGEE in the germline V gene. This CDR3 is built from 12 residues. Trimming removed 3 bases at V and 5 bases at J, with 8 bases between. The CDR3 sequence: CASSGQTYGYTF. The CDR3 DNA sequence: TGTGCCAGCAGCGGACAGACATATGGCTACACCTTC.

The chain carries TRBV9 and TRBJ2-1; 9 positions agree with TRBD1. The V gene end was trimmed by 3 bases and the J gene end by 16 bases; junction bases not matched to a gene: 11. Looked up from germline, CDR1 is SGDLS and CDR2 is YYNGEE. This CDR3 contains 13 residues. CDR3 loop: CASSATQGQGPFF. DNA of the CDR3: TGTGCCAGCAGCGCAACCCAAGGACAGGGGCCATTCTTC.

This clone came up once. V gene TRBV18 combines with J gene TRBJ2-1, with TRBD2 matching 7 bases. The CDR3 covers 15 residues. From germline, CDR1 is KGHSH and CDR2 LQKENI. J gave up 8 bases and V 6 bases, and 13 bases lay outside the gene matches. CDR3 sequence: CASSFTTNRGDEQFF. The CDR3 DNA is TGTGCCAGCTCCTTTACCACCAATCGGGGGGATGAGCAGTTCTTC.

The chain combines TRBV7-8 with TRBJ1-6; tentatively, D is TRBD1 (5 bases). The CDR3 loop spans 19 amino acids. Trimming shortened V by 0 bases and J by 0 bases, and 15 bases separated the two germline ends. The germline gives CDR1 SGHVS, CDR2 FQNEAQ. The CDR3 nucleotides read TGTGCCAGCAGCTTAGCGGGCGGGGCCAGTAGCTCCTATAATTCACCCCTCCACTTT. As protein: CASSLAGGASSSYNSPLHF.

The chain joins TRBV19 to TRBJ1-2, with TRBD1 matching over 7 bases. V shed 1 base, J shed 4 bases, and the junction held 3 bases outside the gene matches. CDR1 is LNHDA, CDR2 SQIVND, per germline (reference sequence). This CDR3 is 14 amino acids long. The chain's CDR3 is CASSIAGGGYGYTF. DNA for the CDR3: TGTGCCAGTAGTATAGCAGGGGGAGGCTATGGCTACACCTTC. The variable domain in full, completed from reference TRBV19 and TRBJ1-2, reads DGGITQSPKYLFRKEGQNVTLSCEQNLNHDAMYWYRQDPGQGLRLIYYSQIVNDFQKGDIAEGYSVSREKKESFPLTVTSAQKNPTAFYLCASSIAGGGYGYTFGSGTRLTVV.

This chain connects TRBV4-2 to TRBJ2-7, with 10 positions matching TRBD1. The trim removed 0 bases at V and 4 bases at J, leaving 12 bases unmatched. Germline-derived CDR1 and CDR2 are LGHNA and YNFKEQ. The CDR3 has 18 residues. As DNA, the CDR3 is TGTGCCAGCAGCCAAGAGGGGCGGAGGGGACAGGGGCTTTACGAGCAGTACTTC. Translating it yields CASSQEGRRGQGLYEQYF.

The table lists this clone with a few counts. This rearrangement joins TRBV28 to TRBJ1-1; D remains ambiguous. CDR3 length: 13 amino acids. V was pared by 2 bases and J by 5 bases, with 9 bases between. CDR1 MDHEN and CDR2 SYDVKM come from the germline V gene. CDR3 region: CASSLQIKTEAFF. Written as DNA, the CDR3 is TGTGCCAGCAGTTTACAGATCAAGACTGAAGCTTTCTTT.

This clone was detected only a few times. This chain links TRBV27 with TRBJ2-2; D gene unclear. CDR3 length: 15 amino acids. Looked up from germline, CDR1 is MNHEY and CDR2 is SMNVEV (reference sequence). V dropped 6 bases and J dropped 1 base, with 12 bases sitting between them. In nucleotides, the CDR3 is TGTGCCAGCAGCCCTTCCCCCTTGAACACCGGGGAGCTGTTTTTT. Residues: CASSPSPLNTGELFF.

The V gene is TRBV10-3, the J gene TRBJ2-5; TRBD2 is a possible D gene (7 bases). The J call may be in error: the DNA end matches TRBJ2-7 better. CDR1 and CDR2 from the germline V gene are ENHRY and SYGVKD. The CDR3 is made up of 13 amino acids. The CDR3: CATTGGLGDEQYF. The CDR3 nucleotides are TGTGCCACCACCGGGGGGCTGGGGGACGAGCAGTACTTC.

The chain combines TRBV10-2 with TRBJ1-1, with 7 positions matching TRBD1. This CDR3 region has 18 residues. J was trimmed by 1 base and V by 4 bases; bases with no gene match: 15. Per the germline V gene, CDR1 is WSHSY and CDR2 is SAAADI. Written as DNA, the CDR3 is TGCGCCAGCAGTGGGATGCCCGGGACAGTGACTCCGAACACTGAAGCTTTCTTT. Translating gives CASSGMPGTVTPNTEAFF.

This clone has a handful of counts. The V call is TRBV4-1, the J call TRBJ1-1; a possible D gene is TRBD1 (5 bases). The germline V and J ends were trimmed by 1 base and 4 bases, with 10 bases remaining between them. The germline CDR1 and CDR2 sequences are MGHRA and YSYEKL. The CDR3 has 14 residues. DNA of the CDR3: TGCGCCAGCAGCCAAGCCTGGGGGGGCACTGAAGCTTTCTTT. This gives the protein CASSQAWGGTEAFF.

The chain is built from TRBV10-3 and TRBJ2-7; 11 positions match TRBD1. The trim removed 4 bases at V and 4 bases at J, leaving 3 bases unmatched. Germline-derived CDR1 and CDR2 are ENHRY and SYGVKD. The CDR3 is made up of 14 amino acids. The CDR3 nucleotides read TGTGCCATCAGTGGGGACAGGGGGGATTACGAGCAGTACTTC. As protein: CAISGDRGDYEQYF.

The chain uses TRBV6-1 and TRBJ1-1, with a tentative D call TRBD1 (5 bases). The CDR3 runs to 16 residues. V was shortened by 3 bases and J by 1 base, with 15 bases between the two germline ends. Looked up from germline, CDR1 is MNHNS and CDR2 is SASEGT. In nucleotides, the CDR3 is TGTGCCAGCAGTGACCCGGGGGTAAAGGAGAACACTGAAGCTTTCTTT. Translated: CASSDPGVKENTEAFF.

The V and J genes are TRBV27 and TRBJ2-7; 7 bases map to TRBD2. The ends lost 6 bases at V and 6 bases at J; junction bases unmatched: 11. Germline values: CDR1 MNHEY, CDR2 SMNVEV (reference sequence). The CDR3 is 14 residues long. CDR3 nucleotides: TGTGCCAGCAGCTTAACCCGGGGGGATAGCGAGCAGTACTTC. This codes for CASSLTRGDSEQYF.

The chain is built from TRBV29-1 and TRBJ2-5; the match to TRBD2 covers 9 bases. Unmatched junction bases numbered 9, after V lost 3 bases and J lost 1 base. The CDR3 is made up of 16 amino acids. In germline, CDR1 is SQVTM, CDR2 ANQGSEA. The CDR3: CSVEGWRGGVQETQYF. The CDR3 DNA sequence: TGCAGCGTTGAGGGATGGCGGGGGGGGGTCCAAGAGACCCAGTACTTC.

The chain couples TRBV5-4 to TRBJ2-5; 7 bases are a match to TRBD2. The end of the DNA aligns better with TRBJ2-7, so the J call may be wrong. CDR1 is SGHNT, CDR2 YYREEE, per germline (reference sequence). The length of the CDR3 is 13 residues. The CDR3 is CATRAGESYEQYF. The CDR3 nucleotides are TGTGCCACCAGGGCGGGGGAGTCCTACGAGCAGTACTTC.

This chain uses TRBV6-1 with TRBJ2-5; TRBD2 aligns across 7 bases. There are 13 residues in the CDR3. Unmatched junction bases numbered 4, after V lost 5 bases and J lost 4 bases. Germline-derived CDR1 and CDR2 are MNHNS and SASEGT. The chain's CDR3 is CASSLTSVETQYF. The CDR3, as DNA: TGTGCCAGCAGTCTAACTAGCGTAGAGACCCAGTACTTC.

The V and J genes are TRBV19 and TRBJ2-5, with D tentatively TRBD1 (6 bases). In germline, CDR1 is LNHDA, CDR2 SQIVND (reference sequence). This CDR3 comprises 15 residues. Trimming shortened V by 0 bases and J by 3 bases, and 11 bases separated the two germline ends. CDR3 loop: CASSIDQGLEETQYF. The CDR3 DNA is TGTGCCAGTAGTATAGATCAGGGGTTGGAAGAGACCCAGTACTTC.

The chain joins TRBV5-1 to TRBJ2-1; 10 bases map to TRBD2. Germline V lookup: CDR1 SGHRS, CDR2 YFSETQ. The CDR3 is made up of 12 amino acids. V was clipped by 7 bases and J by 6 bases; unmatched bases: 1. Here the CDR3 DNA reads TGCGCCAGCCGGACTAGCGGCAATGAGCAGTTCTTC. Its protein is CASRTSGNEQFF. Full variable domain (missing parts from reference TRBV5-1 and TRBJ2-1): KAGVTQTPRYLIKTRGQQVTLSCSPISGHRSVSWYQQTPGQGLQFLFEYFSETQRNKGNFPGRFSGRQFSNSRSEMNVSTLELGDSALYLCASRTSGNEQFFGPGTRLTVL.

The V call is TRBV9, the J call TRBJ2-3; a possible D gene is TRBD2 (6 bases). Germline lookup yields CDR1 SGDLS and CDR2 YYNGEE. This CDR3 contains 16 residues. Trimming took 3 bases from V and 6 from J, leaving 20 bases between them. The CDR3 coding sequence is TGTGCCAGCAGCGGCCATGTGGCGGGGAGTGTGGATACGCAGTATTTT. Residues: CASSGHVAGSVDTQYF.

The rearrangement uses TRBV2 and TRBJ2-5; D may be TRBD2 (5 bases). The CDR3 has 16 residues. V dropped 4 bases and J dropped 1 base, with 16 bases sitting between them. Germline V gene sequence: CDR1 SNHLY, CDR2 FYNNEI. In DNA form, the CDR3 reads TGTGCCAGCAGTGGAGGAACCGGAGGTAGCCAAGAGACCCAGTACTTC. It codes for CASSGGTGGSQETQYF.

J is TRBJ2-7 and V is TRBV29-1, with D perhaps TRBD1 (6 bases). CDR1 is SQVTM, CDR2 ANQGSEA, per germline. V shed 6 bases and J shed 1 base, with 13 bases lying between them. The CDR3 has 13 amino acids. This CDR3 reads CSVFEQGSYEQYF. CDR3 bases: TGCAGCGTCTTCGAACAGGGTTCCTACGAGCAGTACTTC.

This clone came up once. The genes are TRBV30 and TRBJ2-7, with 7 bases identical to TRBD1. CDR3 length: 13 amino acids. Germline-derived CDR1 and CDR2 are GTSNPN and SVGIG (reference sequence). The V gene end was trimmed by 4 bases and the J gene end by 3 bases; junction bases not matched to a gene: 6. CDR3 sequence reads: CAWKEQGDYEQYF. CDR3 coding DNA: TGTGCCTGGAAAGAGCAGGGGGACTACGAGCAGTACTTC.

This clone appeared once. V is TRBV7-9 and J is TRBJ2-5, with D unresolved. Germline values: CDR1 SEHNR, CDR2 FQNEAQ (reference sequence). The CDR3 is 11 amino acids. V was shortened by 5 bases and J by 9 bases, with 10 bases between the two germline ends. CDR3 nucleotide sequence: TGTGCCAGCAGCAACGAGGTGGCCCAGTACTTC. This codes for CASSNEVAQYF.